This entry describes one TCR beta chain. Antigen unknown. This specimen comes from a study of T cell responses to AZD1222 COVID-19 vaccine. Broader study findings: Reports say nearly half of spike-specific TCRs go after unmutated variant regions. In a largely white British group with more females than males, clonal diversity was possibly underestimated.

This table comes from immunoSEQ multiplex PCR, and its TCRdb copy is limited to in-frame clones, with some not included. In the table there are about 150,000 clones, roughly nine tenths of which are singletons. Germline loops: CDR1 SQVTM, CDR2 ANQGSEA. Trimming removed 1 base from V and 3 bases from J; junction bases left unmatched: 2. This CDR3 spans 14 amino acids. This rearrangement joins TRBV29-1 to TRBJ2-7; TRBD2 matches 11 bases. The source material was peripheral blood, sampled on day 0 of AZD1222 vaccination. This TCR was recovered from an adult in good health. The CDR3 reads CSVEGLAGIYEQYF. The CDR3 region has the DNA TGCAGCGTTGAAGGACTAGCGGGGATCTACGAGCAGTACTTC.